This entry lists 12 T cell receptor beta chains sequenced from one sample in a study of shared clonotypes between healthy human individuals. Data came from immunoSEQ multiplex PCR; TCRdb stores just in-frame clones and leaves some out. The table has roughly 1,500,000 clones, 95% to 99% seen once; the top ten hold about 0.45%. Specimen: naive CD4+ T cells sorted from blood. Noted subset: CD45RA+ positively selected. All receptors come from a man under 40 in good health.

V gene TRBV5-5 combines with J gene TRBJ2-2; D could derive from TRBD1 or TRBD2 (5 bases each). Deletions cut 4 bases from V and 4 bases from J, with 14 bases between. Germline CDR1 and CDR2: SGHKS and YYEKEE (reference sequence). The CDR3 runs 15 residues. The CDR3 loop reads CASSRSVGVTGELFF. The CDR3 DNA follows: TGTGCCAGCAGCCGGTCTGTGGGGGTCACCGGGGAGCTGTTTTTT.

CDR3 residues: CASSLGGVVTSYEQYF. CDR3 in DNA: TGTGCCAGCTCACTCGGCGGGGTAGTCACCTCCTACGAGCAGTACTTC. The chain uses TRBV18 and TRBJ2-7, with D maybe TRBD2 (6 bases). CDR1 is KGHSH and CDR2 is LQKENI in the germline V gene. This CDR3 region has 16 residues. Trimming stripped 4 bases from V and 0 bases from J, with 16 bases between.

Here the CDR3 reads CASSSRTGVSNTIYF. DNA for the CDR3: TGTGCCAGCAGCTCGCGAACAGGGGTATCAAACACCATATATTTT. The genes are TRBV11-2 and TRBJ1-3; 7 nucleotides line up with TRBD1. This CDR3 comprises 15 residues. Per the germline V gene, CDR1 is SGHAT and CDR2 is FQNNGV. V lost 4 bases to trimming and J lost 6 bases; unmatched junction nucleotides: 9.

A remark on this clone: A read error is possible here, since a much larger clone lies one base away. The chain uses TRBV18 and TRBJ2-7; D remains ambiguous. Germline values: CDR1 KGHSH, CDR2 LQKENI. The CDR3 spans 14 residues. Trimming left V 1 base short and J 1 base short, with 8 bases between. The CDR3 DNA reads TGTGCCAGCTCACCACTAGGGATATCCTACGAGCAGTACTTC. As protein: CASSPLGISYEQYF.

With respect to this clone: This same CDR3 is encoded by further DNA sequences in the sample. The chain couples TRBV7-8 to TRBJ2-4; no clear D gene. The CDR3 consists of 14 residues. Per the germline V gene, CDR1 is SGHVS and CDR2 is FQNEAQ. The germline V and J ends were trimmed by 1 base and 0 bases, with 4 bases remaining between them. This chain's CDR3 is CASSLGLAKNIQYF. CDR3 coding DNA: TGTGCCAGCAGCTTAGGCCTAGCCAAAAACATTCAGTACTTC.

J is TRBJ2-1 and V is TRBV7-2, with TRBD2 matching 9 bases. The germline gives CDR1 SGHTA, CDR2 FQGNSA. V shed 2 bases and J 9 bases; nucleotides not matched to a gene: 5. The CDR3 length is 14 residues. The CDR3 loop reads CASSLRAGGPEQFF. As DNA, the CDR3 is TGTGCCAGCAGCTTACGCGCGGGAGGGCCTGAGCAGTTCTTC.

The J gene is TRBJ2-1, the V gene TRBV2, with D hard to call. The V end was cut by 5 bases, the J end by 6 bases, with 14 bases between. This CDR3 has 14 amino acids. Germline V gives CDR1 SNHLY, CDR2 FYNNEI. CDR3 bases: TGTGCCAGCAGTCCTGTCCGCTGGGGCAATGAGCAGTTCTTC. Protein sequence: CASSPVRWGNEQFF.

The chain links TRBV6-6 to TRBJ1-2, with TRBD1 matching over 7 bases. This CDR3 spans 13 amino acids. J gave up 8 bases and V 5 bases, and 8 bases lay outside the gene matches. Per the germline V gene, CDR1 is MNHNY and CDR2 is SVGAGI (reference sequence). The CDR3 reads CASSLLGDRGYTF. The CDR3 nucleotides are TGTGCCAGCAGTCTCCTTGGGGACAGAGGCTACACCTTC.

The chain employs TRBV5-1 and TRBJ2-7; D ambiguous. CDR1 and CDR2 from the germline V gene are SGHRS and YFSETQ. This CDR3 has 15 residues. V was clipped by 2 bases and J by 0 bases, with 12 bases between them. Here the CDR3 reads CASSLPGRASYEQYF. The CDR3 bases are TGCGCCAGCAGCTTACCCGGTAGGGCCTCCTACGAGCAGTACTTC.

The chain has TRBV21-1 and TRBJ1-1; TRBD1, the D gene given by the table, was not confirmed from the DNA. TRBV21-1 is tagged as a pseudogene. The CDR3 is made up of 16 amino acids. CDR3 amino acids: CASSKVSAGQDTEAFF. CDR3 coding DNA: TGTGCCAGCAGCAAAGTGAGTGCAGGGCAGGACACTGAAGCTTTCTTT.

The chain couples TRBV5-1 to TRBJ2-3; unclear D gene. V was clipped by 2 bases and J by 2 bases, with 6 bases between them. Germline CDR1 reads SGHRS; CDR2 reads YFSETQ. The CDR3 is 13 residues long. The CDR3 spells CASSFKVTDTQYF. Here the CDR3 DNA reads TGCGCCAGCAGCTTTAAAGTCACAGATACGCAGTATTTT.

The J gene is TRBJ1-2, the V gene TRBV28; unclear D gene. The germline V gene encodes CDR1 MDHEN and CDR2 SYDVKM. CDR3 length: 15 residues. Trimming removed 4 bases from V and 4 bases from J, with 16 bases in between. Here the CDR3 DNA reads TGTGCCAGCAGTTCCCGCCCCGGCCAACTCTATGGCTACACCTTC. It yields the protein CASSSRPGQLYGYTF.